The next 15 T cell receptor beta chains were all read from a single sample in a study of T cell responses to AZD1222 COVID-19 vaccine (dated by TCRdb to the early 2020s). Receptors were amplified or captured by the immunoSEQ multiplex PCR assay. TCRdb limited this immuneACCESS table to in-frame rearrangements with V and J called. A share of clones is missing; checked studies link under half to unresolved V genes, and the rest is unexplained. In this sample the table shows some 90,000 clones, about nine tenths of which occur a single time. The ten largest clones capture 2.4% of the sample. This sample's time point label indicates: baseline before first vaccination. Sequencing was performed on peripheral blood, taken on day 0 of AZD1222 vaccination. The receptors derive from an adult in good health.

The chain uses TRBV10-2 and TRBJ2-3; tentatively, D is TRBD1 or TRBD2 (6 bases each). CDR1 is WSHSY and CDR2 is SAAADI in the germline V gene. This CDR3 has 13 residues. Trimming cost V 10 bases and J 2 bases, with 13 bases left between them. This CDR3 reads CAIYWGATDTQYF. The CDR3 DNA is TGCGCCATCTACTGGGGGGCCACAGATACGCAGTATTTT.

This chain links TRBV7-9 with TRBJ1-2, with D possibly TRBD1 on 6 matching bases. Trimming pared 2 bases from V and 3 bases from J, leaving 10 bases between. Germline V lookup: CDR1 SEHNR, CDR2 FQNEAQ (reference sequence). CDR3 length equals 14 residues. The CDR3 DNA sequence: TGTGCCAGCAGCTTACGACAGGTGGACTATGGCTACACCTTC. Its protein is CASSLRQVDYGYTF.

The chain's CDR3 is CASSFGPGGNTEAFF. The DNA for the CDR3 is TGTGCCAGCAGCTTCGGTCCAGGGGGGAACACTGAAGCTTTCTTT. The genes are TRBV13 and TRBJ1-1; 7 positions match TRBD1. The J segment lost 1 base and the V segment lost 3 bases, leaving 5 bases of the junction unmatched. Germline lookup yields CDR1 PRHDT and CDR2 FYEKMQ (reference sequence). CDR3 length: 15 amino acids.

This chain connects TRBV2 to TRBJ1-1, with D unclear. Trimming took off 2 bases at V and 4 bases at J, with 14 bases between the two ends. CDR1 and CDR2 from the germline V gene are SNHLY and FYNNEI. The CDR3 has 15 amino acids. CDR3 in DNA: TGTGCCAGCAGTGAATCAAATATTTGGGGCACTGAAGCTTTCTTT. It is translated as CASSESNIWGTEAFF.

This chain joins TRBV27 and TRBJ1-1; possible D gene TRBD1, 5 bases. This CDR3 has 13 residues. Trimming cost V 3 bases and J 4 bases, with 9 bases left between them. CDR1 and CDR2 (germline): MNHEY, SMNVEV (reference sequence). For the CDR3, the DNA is TGTGCCAGCAGTTTTCAGGGCGGCACTGAAGCTTTCTTT. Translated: CASSFQGGTEAFF.

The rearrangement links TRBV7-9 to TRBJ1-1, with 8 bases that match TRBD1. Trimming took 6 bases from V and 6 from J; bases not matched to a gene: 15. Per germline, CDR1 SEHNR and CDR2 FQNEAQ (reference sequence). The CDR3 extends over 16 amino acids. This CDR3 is CASSTRGPEGSPEAFF. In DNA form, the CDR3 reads TGTGCCAGCAGTACCAGGGGGCCCGAGGGTTCACCTGAAGCTTTCTTT. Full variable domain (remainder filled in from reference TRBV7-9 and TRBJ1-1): DTGVSQNPRHKITKRGQNVTFRCDPISEHNRLYWYRQTLGQGPEFLTYFQNEAQLEKSRLLSDRFSAERPKGSFSTLEIQRTEQGDSAMYLCASSTRGPEGSPEAFFGQGTRLTVV.

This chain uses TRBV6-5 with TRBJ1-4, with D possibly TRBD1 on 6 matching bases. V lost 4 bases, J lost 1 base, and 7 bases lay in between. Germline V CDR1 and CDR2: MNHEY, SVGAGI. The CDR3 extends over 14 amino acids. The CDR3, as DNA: TGTGCCAGCAGTTCGGGACAAACTAATGAAAAACTGTTTTTT. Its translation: CASSSGQTNEKLFF.

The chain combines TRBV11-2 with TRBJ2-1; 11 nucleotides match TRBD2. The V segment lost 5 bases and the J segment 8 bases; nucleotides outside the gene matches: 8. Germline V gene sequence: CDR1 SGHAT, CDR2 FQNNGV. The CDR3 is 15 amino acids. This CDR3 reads CASSLSGGDRYEQFF. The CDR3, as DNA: TGTGCCAGCAGCCTTAGCGGGGGGGACCGGTATGAGCAGTTCTTC.

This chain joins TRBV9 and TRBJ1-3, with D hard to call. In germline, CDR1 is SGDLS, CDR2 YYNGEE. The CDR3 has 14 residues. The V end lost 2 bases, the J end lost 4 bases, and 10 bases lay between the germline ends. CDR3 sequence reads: CASSVKETGNTIYF. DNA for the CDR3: TGTGCCAGCAGCGTCAAGGAAACGGGAAACACCATATATTTT.

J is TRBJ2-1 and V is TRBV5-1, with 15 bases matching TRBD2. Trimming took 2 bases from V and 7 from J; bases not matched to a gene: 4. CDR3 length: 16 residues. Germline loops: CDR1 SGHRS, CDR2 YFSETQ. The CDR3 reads CASSLGLAGGPNEQFF. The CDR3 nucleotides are TGCGCCAGCAGCTTAGGACTAGCGGGAGGGCCAAATGAGCAGTTCTTC.

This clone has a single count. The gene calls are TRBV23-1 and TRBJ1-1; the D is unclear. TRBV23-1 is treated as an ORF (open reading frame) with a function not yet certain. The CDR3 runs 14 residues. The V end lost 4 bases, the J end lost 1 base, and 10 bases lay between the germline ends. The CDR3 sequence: CASSPAGTNTEAFF. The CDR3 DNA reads TGCGCCAGCAGTCCGGCCGGAACGAACACTGAAGCTTTCTTT.

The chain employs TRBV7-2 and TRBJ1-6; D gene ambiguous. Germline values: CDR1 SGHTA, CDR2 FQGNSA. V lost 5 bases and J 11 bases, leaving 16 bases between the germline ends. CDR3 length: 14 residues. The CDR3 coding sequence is TGTGCCAGCAGCACGTCGGGCTCCCGGCCACCCCTCCACTTT. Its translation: CASSTSGSRPPLHF.

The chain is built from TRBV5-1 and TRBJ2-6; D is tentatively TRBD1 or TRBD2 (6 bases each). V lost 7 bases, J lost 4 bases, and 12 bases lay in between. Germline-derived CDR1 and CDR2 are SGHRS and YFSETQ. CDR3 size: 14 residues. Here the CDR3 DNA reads TGCGCCAGCGACACGGGGGCAGGGGCCAACGTCCTGACTTTC. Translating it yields CASDTGAGANVLTF.

Here the CDR3 reads CASSTPPNTGELFF. As DNA, the CDR3 is TGTGCCAGCAGTACTCCTCCTAACACCGGGGAGCTGTTTTTT. V and J are TRBV6-5 and TRBJ2-2; D uncertain. The V and J ends lost 5 bases and 2 bases respectively, with 9 bases between them. The germline V gene encodes CDR1 MNHEY and CDR2 SVGAGI. This CDR3 contains 14 residues.

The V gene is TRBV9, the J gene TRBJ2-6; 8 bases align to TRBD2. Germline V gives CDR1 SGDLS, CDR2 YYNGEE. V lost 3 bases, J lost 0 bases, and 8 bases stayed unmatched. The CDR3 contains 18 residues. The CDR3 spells CASSGQGLASSGANVLTF. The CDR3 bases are TGTGCCAGCAGCGGTCAAGGACTAGCAAGCTCTGGGGCCAACGTCCTGACTTTC. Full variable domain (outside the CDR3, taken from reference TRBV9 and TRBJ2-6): DSGVTQTPKHLITATGQRVTLRCSPRSGDLSVYWYQQSLDQGLQFLIQYYNGEERAKGNILERFSAQQFPDLHSELNLSSLELGDSALYFCASSGQGLASSGANVLTFGAGSRLTVL.